This T cell receptor beta chain was captured in a study of shared clonotypes between healthy human individuals. Study in general: Donors, aged 18 to 49, were a couple of women and a few men.

Assay execution took place at the deep level. Unsorted PBMC DNA underwent sequencing on ten immunoSEQ deep assay plates. Clones were read by immunoSEQ multiplex PCR, and TCRdb kept only the in-frame ones, dropping some. The table lists about 480,000 clones, 60% to 85% of them singletons. In germline, CDR1 is SGHTA, CDR2 FQGNSA. The CDR3 length is 15 residues. V gave up 5 bases and J gave up 4 bases; unmatched junction bases: 7. This TCR came from a woman between 35 and 50 years old in good health. Some clones in this sample may be carry-over from other donors' samples. The specimen sequenced was PBMCs. This chain links TRBV7-2 with TRBJ2-1, with 8 nucleotides matching TRBD2. CDR3 coding DNA: TGTGCCAGCAGCCCCCCCCCGGGAGGGTACAATGAGCAGTTCTTC. This sequence encodes CASSPPPGGYNEQFF.